These T cell receptor beta chains were read from a single sample in a study of T cell responses to AZD1222 COVID-19 vaccine. Profiling relied on immunoSEQ multiplex PCR, and the TCRdb table lists in-frame clones only, not all of them. The top ten clones hold roughly 2.1% of a sample with approximately 150,000 clones, roughly 88% of them seen once. The sequenced sample was peripheral blood, obtained on day 0 of AZD1222 vaccination. All receptors come from an adult in good health. Each CDR3 is given with its conserved first and last residue. The D gene is left open where the match is weak. Size is omitted from some rows. Given values are once, few, many or a class for expanded clones.

cdr3_aa cdr3_nt v_call cdr3_length clone_size j_call d_call
CASSVDPGGTGELFF TGTGCCAGCAGCGTAGACCCGGGTGGCACCGGGGAGCTGTTTTTT TRBV9 15 . TRBJ2-2 .
CASSRTGGYYEQFF TGTGCCAGCAGCAGGACAGGGGGATATTATGAGCAGTTCTTC TRBV7-8 14 . TRBJ2-1 TRBD1
CASSQVYRVKDTEAFF TGCGCCAGCAGCCAAGTATACAGGGTGAAGGATACTGAAGCTTTCTTT TRBV4-1 16 . TRBJ1-1 .
CASSSRGGGTPGGQYF TGTGCCAGCAGCTCCCGGGGGGGCGGGACCCCGGGGGGGCAGTACTTC TRBV7-2 16 . TRBJ2-7 TRBD2
CASSQGTGDYNEQFF TGCGCCAGCAGCCAGGGGACAGGGGACTACAATGAGCAGTTCTTC TRBV4-3 15 . TRBJ2-1 TRBD1
CASSVEGTGPYEQYF TGTGCCAGCAGCGTAGAGGGGACAGGGCCCTACGAGCAGTACTTC TRBV9 15 . TRBJ2-7 TRBD1
CASSRRINYGYTF TGTGCCAGCAGTCGAAGGATTAACTATGGCTACACCTTC TRBV27 13 . TRBJ1-2 .
CASSPGAGGANSYEQYF TGCGCCAGCAGCCCCGGCGCTGGGGGAGCTAATAGCTACGAGCAGTACTTC TRBV4-3 17 . TRBJ2-7 .
CASSWGPSSYEQYF TGTGCCAGCAGCTGGGGCCCGAGCTCCTACGAGCAGTACTTC TRBV11-2 14 . TRBJ2-7 .
CASSLDINQPQHF TGTGCCAGCAGCCTAGACATAAATCAGCCCCAGCATTTT TRBV7-2 13 . TRBJ1-5 .
CASHLRSSYNEQFF TGTGCCAGCCATCTTCGGAGCTCCTACAATGAGCAGTTCTTC TRBV28 14 . TRBJ2-1 .
CASSLRDTSGELFF TGCGCCAGCAGCTTGAGGGATACGTCCGGGGAGCTGTTTTTT TRBV5-1 14 . TRBJ2-2 .
CASSGDNYEQYF TGTGCCAGCTCGGGCGACAACTACGAGCAGTACTTC TRBV18 12 . TRBJ2-7 .
CASSQTPSGAYEQYF TGTGCCAGCAGCCAGACCCCTAGCGGGGCCTACGAGCAGTACTTC TRBV9 15 . TRBJ2-7 TRBD2
CASSDGMKDEQFF TGTGCCAGCAGTGACGGGATGAAGGATGAGCAGTTCTTC TRBV6-1 13 . TRBJ2-1 .
CSVEVGQGLREQYF TGCAGCGTTGAGGTCGGGCAGGGACTTCGCGAGCAGTACTTC TRBV29-1 14 . TRBJ2-7 .
CASQGQTYEQYF TGTGCCAGCCAAGGACAGACCTACGAGCAGTACTTC TRBV28 12 . TRBJ2-7 .
CASSPIQGGTGELFF TGTGCCAGCTCACCGATACAGGGTGGCACCGGGGAGCTGTTTTTT TRBV18 15 . TRBJ2-2 .
CASSPDSNSGNTIYF TGTGCCAGCAGCCCGGACTCAAACTCTGGAAACACCATATATTTT TRBV5-4 15 once TRBJ1-3 .
CASSIMGGDSPLHF TGTGCCAGTAGTATAATGGGGGGCGATTCACCCCTCCACTTT TRBV19 14 . TRBJ1-6 .
CASSIVGEGRGVIQYF TGTGCCAGTAGTATAGTGGGGGAAGGGCGAGGGGTCATTCAGTACTTC TRBV19 16 . TRBJ2-4 .
CSVDRPGQGTTDTQYF TGCAGCGTAGATAGACCGGGACAGGGGACCACAGATACGCAGTATTTT TRBV29-1 16 . TRBJ2-3 TRBD1
CASSNLPGQGAWNTEAFF TGTGCCAGTAGTAACTTACCGGGACAGGGGGCGTGGAACACTGAAGCTTTCTTT TRBV19 18 . TRBJ1-1 TRBD1
CASSPISGRNEQYF TGTGCCAGTAGTCCGATATCAGGGCGGAACGAGCAGTACTTC TRBV19 14 . TRBJ2-7 .
CAISEGGLQYF TGTGCCATCAGTGAGGGGGGGTTGCAGTACTTC TRBV10-3 11 . TRBJ2-7 .
CASSLRRNTGELFF TGTGCCAGCAGCCTCAGGCGGAACACCGGGGAGCTGTTTTTT TRBV7-2 14 . TRBJ2-2 .
CASNPGGLNTGELFF TGTGCCAGTAATCCAGGGGGACTGAACACCGGGGAGCTGTTTTTT TRBV28 15 . TRBJ2-2 .
CASSLGEGYGYTF TGTGCCAGCAGCTTAGGAGAGGGGTACGGCTACACCTTC TRBV11-2 13 . TRBJ1-2 .
CSVEGGSGAGAYEQYF TGCAGCGTTGAAGGGGGATCCGGGGCAGGGGCCTACGAGCAGTACTTC TRBV29-1 16 . TRBJ2-7 .
CASSLEGAGNSPLHF TGCGCCAGCAGCTTAGAGGGTGCGGGTAATTCACCCCTCCACTTT TRBV5-1 15 . TRBJ1-6 .
CASTAGGNEKLFF TGTGCCAGCACAGCAGGGGGCAACGAAAAACTGTTTTTT TRBV12-3/TRBV12-4 13 . TRBJ1-4 TRBD1
CASSYYREGGTDTQYF TGTGCCAGCAGTTACTACAGGGAGGGAGGCACAGATACGCAGTATTTT TRBV6-5 16 . TRBJ2-3 .
CASGLDPGLVYNEQYF TGTGCTAGTGGTTTGGACCCCGGGCTAGTTTACAACGAGCAGTACTTC TRBV12-5 16 . TRBJ2-7 .
CASSQLRTSGRSPYNEQFF TGTGCCAGCAGCCAACTCCGGACTAGCGGGAGATCCCCCTACAATGAGCAGTTCTTC TRBV4-2 19 . TRBJ2-1 TRBD2
CASTLLAGGPYEQYF TGTGCCAGCACCCTACTAGCGGGAGGGCCCTACGAGCAGTACTTC TRBV27 15 . TRBJ2-7 TRBD2
CASRGQGNTEAFF TGTGCCAGCAGGGGGCAGGGGAACACTGAAGCTTTCTTT TRBV11-2 13 . TRBJ1-1 .
CASTTGLAPSWSNTEAFF TGCGCCAGCACCACAGGCTTAGCCCCAAGTTGGTCGAACACTGAAGCTTTCTTT TRBV5-1 18 . TRBJ1-1 .
CASTGQGGQFF TGTGCCAGCACGGGACAGGGTGGGCAGTTCTTC TRBV27 11 once TRBJ2-1 TRBD1
CASSPTDTGGPTGELFF TGTGCCAGCAGCCCCACCGACACAGGAGGGCCAACCGGGGAGCTGTTTTTT TRBV5-6 17 few TRBJ2-2 .
CASSIVTSGIYEQYF TGTGCCAGTAGTATAGTGACTAGCGGGATTTACGAGCAGTACTTC TRBV19 15 once TRBJ2-7 TRBD2
CASSLGGAGGYTF TGTGCCAGCAGCTTAGGGGGGGCCGGTGGCTACACCTTC TRBV7-8 13 . TRBJ1-2 .
CASPKTGRHQPQHF TGTGCCAGCCCAAAGACAGGGCGGCACCAGCCCCAGCATTTT TRBV7-9 14 . TRBJ1-5 TRBD1
CASSGSYNSPLHF TGTGCCAGCAGCGGCTCCTATAATTCACCCCTCCACTTT TRBV7-6 13 . TRBJ1-6 .
CSVDYGTGIPEAFF TGCAGCGTTGATTACGGGACAGGGATACCTGAAGCTTTCTTT TRBV29-1 14 . TRBJ1-1 TRBD1
CAWSVAGNQPQHF TGTGCCTGGAGTGTAGCGGGCAATCAGCCCCAGCATTTT TRBV30 13 . TRBJ1-5 .
CASSFNDRPTGELFF TGTGCCAGCAGCTTCAACGACAGGCCCACCGGGGAGCTGTTTTTT TRBV11-2 15 . TRBJ2-2 .
CASSSGDQPQHF TGTGCCAGCAGTTCGGGGGATCAGCCCCAGCATTTT TRBV12-3/TRBV12-4 12 . TRBJ1-5 .
CASSLGQTPYGYTF TGTGCCAGCAGCTTAGGACAGACACCCTATGGCTACACCTTC TRBV7-8 14 . TRBJ1-2 .
CASIRHLFTEGAGYTF TGTGCCAGCATCAGACACCTTTTTACCGAGGGGGCTGGCTACACCTTC TRBV6-6 16 . TRBJ1-2 TRBD1
CASMVGRGAYEQYF TGTGCCAGCATGGTCGGGAGGGGGGCTTACGAGCAGTACTTC TRBV27 14 few TRBJ2-7 TRBD2
CAWGDRSRGEKLFF TGTGCCTGGGGAGACAGGTCTCGGGGGGAAAAACTGTTTTTT TRBV30 14 . TRBJ1-4 .
CASSARTGGSEQFF TGTGCCAGCAGCGCTCGGACAGGGGGCAGTGAGCAGTTCTTC TRBV9 14 . TRBJ2-1 TRBD1
CASRKQGSYEQYF TGTGCCAGTAGGAAACAGGGGTCCTACGAGCAGTACTTC TRBV19 13 . TRBJ2-7 TRBD1
CASSLGKNEQFF TGTGCCAGCAGCTTAGGGAAGAATGAGCAGTTCTTC TRBV11-2 12 few TRBJ2-1 .
CASRRDSYEQYF TGTGCCAGCAGAAGGGACAGTTACGAGCAGTACTTC TRBV6-5 12 . TRBJ2-7 TRBD1
CASSENLPYEQYF TGTGCCAGCAGTGAAAACCTACCCTACGAGCAGTACTTC TRBV6-1 13 . TRBJ2-7 .
CASRDRGSYGYTF TGTGCCAGCAGGGACAGAGGATCCTATGGCTACACCTTC TRBV6-5 13 . TRBJ1-2 .
CASSLGEGARYTEAFF TGCGCCAGCAGCTTGGGGGAAGGGGCGCGGTACACTGAAGCTTTCTTT TRBV5-1 16 . TRBJ1-1 .
CASSPLTRNNEQFF TGTGCCAGCTCACCACTGACTAGAAACAATGAGCAGTTCTTC TRBV18 14 . TRBJ2-1 .
CASSFRGPDTQYF TGTGCCAGCAGCTTCCGGGGCCCCGATACGCAGTATTTT TRBV7-3 13 . TRBJ2-3 .